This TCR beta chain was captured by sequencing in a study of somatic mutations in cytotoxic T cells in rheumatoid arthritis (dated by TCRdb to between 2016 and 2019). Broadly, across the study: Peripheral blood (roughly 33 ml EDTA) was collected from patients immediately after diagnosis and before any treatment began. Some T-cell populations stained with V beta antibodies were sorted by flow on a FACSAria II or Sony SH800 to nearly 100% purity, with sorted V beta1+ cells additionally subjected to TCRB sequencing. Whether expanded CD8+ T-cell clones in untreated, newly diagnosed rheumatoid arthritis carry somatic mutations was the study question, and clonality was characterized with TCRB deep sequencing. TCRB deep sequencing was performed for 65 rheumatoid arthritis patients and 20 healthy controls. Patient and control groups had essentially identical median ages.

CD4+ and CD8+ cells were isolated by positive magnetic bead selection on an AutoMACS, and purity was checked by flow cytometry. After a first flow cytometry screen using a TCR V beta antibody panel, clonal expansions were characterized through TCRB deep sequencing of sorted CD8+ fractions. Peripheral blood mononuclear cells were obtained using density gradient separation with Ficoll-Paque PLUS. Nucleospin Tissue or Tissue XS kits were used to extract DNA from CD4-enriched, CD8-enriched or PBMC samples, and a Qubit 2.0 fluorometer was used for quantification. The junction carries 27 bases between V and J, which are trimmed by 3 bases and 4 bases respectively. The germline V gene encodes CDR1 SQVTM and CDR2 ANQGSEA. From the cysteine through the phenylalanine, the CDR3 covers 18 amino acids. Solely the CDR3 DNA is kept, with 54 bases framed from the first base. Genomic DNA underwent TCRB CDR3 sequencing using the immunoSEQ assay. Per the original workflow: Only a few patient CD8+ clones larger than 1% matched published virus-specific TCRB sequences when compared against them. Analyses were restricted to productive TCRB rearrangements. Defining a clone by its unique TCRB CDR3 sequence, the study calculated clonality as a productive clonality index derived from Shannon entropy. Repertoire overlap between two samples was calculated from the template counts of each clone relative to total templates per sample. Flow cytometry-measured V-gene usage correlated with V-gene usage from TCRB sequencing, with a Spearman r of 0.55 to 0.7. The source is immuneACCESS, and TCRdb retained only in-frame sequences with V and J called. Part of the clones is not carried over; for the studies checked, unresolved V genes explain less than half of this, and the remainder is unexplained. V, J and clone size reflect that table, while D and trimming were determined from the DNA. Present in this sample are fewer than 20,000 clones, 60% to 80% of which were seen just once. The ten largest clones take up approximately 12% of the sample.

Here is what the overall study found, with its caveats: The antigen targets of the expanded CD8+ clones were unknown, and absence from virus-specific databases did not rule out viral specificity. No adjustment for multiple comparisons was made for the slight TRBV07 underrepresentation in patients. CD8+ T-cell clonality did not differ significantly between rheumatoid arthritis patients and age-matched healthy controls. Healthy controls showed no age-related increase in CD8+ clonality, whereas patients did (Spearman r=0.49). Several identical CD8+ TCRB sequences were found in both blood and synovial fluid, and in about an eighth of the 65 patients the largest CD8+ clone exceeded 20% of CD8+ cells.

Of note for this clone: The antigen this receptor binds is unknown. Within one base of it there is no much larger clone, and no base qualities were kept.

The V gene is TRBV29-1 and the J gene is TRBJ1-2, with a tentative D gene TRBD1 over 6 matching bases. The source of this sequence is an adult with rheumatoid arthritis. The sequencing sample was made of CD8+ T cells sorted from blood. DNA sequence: TGCAGCGTTGAGGGGGGCGACTCAGGGAGAGGGTTTGTCTATGGCTACACCTTC. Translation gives CSVEGGDSGRGFVYGYTF.